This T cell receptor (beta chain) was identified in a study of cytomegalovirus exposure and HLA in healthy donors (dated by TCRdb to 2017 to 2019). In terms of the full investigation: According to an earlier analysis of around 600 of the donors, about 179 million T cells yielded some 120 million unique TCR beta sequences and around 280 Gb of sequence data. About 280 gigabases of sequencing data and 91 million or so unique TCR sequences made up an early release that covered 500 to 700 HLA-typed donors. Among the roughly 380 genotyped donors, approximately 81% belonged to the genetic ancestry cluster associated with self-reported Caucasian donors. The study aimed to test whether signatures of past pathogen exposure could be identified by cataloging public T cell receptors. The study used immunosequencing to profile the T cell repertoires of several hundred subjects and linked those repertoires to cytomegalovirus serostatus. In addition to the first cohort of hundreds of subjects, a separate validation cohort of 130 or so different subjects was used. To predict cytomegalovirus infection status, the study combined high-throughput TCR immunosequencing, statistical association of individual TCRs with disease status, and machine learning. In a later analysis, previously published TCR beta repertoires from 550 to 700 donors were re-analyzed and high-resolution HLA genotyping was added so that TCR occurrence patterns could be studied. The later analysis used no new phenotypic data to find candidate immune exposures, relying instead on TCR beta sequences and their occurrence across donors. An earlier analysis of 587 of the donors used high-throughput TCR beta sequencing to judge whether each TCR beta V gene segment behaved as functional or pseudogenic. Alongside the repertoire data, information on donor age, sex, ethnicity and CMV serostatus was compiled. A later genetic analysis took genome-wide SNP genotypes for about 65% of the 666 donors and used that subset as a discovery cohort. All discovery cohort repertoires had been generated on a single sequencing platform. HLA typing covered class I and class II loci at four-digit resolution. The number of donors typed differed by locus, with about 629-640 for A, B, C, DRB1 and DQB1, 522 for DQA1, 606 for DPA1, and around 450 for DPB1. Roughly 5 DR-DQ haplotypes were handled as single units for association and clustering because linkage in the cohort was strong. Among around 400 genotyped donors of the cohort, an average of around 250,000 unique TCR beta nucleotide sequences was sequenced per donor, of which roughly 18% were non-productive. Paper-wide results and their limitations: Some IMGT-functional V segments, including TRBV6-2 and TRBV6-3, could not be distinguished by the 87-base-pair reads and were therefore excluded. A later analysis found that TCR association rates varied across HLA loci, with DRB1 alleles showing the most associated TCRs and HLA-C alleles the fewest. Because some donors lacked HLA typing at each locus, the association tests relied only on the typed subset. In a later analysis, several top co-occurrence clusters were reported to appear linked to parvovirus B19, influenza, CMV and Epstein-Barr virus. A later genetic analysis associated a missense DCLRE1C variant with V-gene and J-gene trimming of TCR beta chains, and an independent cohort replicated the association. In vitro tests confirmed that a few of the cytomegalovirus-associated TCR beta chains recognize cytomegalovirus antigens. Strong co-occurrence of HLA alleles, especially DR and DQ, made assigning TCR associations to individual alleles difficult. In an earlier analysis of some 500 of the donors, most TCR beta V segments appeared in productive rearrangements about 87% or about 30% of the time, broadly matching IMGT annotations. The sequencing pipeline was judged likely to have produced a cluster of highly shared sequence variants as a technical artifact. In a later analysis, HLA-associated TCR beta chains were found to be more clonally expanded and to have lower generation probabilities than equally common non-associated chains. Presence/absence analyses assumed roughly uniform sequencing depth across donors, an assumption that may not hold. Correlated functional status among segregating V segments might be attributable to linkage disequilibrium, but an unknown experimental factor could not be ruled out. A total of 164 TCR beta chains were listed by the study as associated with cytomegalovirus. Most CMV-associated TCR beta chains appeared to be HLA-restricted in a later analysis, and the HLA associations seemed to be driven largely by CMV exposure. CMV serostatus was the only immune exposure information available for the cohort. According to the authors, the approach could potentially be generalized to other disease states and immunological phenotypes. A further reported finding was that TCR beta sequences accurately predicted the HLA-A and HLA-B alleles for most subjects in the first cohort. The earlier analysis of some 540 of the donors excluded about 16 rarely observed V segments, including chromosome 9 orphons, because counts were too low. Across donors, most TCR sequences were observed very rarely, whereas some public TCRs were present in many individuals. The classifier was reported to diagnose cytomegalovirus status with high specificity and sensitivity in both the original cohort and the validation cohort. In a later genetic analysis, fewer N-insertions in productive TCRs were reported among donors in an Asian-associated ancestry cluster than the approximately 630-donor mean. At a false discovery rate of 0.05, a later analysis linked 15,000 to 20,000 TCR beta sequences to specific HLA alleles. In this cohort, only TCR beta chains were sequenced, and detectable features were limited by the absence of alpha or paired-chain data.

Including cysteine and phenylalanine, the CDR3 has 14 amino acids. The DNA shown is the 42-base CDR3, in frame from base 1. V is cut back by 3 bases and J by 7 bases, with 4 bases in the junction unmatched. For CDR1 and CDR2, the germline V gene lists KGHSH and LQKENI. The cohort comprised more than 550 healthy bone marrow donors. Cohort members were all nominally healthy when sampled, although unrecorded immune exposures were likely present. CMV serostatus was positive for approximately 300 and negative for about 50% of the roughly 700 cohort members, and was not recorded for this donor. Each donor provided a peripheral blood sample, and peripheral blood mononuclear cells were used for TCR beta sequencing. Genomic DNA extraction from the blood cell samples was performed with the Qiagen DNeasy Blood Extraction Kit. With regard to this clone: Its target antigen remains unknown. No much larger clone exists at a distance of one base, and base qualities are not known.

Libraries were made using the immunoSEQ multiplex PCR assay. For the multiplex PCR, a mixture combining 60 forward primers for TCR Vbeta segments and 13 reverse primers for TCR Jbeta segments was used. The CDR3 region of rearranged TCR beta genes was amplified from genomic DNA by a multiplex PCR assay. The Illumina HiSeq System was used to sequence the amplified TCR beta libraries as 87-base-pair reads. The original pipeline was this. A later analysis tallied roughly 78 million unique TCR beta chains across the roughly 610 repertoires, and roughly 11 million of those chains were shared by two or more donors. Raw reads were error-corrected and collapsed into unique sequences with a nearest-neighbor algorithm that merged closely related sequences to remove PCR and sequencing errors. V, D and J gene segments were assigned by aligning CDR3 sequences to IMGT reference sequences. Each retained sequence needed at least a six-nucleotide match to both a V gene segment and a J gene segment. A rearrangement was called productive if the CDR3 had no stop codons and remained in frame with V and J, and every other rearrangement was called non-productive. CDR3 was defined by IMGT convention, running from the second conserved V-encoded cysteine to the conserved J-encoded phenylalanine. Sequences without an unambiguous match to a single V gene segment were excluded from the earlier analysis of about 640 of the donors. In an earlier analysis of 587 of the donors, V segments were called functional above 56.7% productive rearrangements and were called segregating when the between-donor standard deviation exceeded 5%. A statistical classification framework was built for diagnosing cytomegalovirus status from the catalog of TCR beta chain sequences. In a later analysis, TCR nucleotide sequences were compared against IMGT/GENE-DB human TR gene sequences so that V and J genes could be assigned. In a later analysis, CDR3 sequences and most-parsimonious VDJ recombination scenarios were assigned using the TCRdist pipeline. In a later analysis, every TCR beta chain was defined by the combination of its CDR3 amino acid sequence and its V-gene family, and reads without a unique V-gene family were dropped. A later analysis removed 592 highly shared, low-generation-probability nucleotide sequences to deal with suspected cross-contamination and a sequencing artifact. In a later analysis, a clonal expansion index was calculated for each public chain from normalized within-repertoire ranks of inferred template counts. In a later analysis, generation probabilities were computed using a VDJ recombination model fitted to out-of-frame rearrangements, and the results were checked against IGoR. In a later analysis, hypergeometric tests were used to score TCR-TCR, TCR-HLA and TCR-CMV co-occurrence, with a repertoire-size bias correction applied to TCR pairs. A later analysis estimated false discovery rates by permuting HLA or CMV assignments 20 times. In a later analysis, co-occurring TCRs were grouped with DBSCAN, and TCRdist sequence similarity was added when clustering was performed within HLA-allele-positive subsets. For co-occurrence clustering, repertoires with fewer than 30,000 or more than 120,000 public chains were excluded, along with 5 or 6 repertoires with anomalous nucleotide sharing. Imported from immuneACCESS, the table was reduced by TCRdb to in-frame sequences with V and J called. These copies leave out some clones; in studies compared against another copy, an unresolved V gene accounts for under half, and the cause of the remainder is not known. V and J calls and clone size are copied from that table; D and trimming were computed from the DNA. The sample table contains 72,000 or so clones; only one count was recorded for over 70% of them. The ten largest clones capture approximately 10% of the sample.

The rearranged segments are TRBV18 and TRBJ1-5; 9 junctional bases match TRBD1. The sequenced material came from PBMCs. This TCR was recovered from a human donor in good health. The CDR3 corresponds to CASSPPGQGQPQHF. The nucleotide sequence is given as TGTGCCAGCTCACCTCCGGGACAGGGACAGCCCCAGCATTTT.